This T cell receptor beta chain was sequenced in a study of PD-L1 blockade in urothelial cancer. Study overall: Blood samples contained a median around 140,000 T cells.

TCRdb keeps only in-frame clones here, not all; method: immunoSEQ multiplex PCR. The sample yields about 35,000 clones, approximately 80% seen once. V dropped 1 base and J dropped 4; count of bases not matched to a gene: 7. Germline V gene sequence: CDR1 MDHEN, CDR2 SYDVKM. The CDR3 sequence is 16 residues long. The time point was: pretreatment peripheral blood. Sample: PBMCs, taken around atezolizumab (anti-PD-L1) treatment. The TCR originated in a man in his sixties with urothelial cancer. The rearrangement joins TRBV28 to TRBJ1-2; 9 nucleotides line up with TRBD1. CDR3 amino acids: CASSLFHRGQGYGYTF. The DNA for the CDR3 is TGTGCCAGCAGTTTATTTCATCGGGGACAGGGCTATGGCTACACCTTC.